This T cell receptor (beta chain) was captured by sequencing in a study of spatial heterogeneity in lung cancer (dated 2019 in TCRdb). As for the study more broadly: More beta-chain than alpha-chain transcripts were consistently detected, likely reflecting higher beta-chain transcript abundance. In the raw uncorrected reads, each unique combination of TCR and UMI appeared more than ten times on average. In non-small cell lung cancer, the study made a quantitative comparison of TCR alpha and beta repertoires among multiple tumor regions, matched nontumor lung and blood. Nonsynonymous mutation counts, determined by whole-exome sequencing of tumor tissue, were related to TCR repertoire features. At surgery, 220 tumor regions, almost 65 matched nontumor lung samples and 45 to 60 PBMC samples were TCR-sequenced for both alpha and beta chains.

Libraries came from 5' RACE. The reads were generated on a NextSeq 500. To allow correction of PCR and sequencing errors, the TCR library protocol tagged every TCR cDNA molecule with a unique molecular identifier. Per the original workflow: TCR identification, UMI-based error correction and CDR3 extraction were all carried out with Decombinator tools. Expanded TCRs were defined as those above a frequency of 2 per 1,000, corresponding to the top 1% of the tumor frequency distribution. Renyi diversity was calculated using the R vegan package after each repertoire was subsampled 100 times to 5,000 TCRs. CDR3 similarity networks were built from amino acid triplet string-kernel similarity, connecting CDR3s with pairwise similarity above 0.82. TCRdb trimmed the raw reads at Q25, called clones with MiXCR and kept productive beta chains. CDR3 protein duplicates are merged, each entry listing the most common genes and DNA. TCRdb, not the authors, supplied the V and J calls. Across this sample there are some 83,000 distinct CDR3 sequences, with around 7.8% seen only once. Under 8% of the sample goes to the ten largest clones.

This clonotype came up a few times. Its antigen has not been determined. Base qualities are missing; no much larger clone stands one base away. The study at large found these results: Confirming at a functional level the hypothesis that regional TCRs recognize regional mutations was considered to require additional single-cell paired TCR alpha and beta sequencing. Ubiquitous expanded tumor TCRs were detected in blood more often at tumor resection than at routine follow-up.

The intended sense of this specimen's time point label: sample taken at primary tumor resection. The donors were approximately 70 patients from the lung TRACERx cohort who had early-stage, untreated non-small cell lung cancer. Without any cell sorting, TCR sequencing was performed on whole RNA extracted either from tumor and nontumor lung tissue or from cryopreserved PBMC samples. Only patients for whom sufficient RNA was available from at least two tumor regions were selected for TCR sequencing. Trimming takes 3 bases from V and 6 bases from J, and the germline ends sit 18 bases apart. Counted from cysteine to phenylalanine, this CDR3 has 15 amino acids. The sequence is cut down to CDR3 DNA, 45 bases in frame from base 1. The germline V gene encodes CDR1 SGHRS and CDR2 YFSETQ.

The chain was built from TRBV5-1 and TRBJ1-1; TRBD1 is a possible D gene, resting on 6 matching bases. The TCR originated in a male donor with early-stage non-small cell lung cancer. Material: PBMCs, obtained at surgery. The bases are TGCGCCAGCAGCTCTGGAGGGGGTCCTGGGGCTGAAGCTTTCTTT. Translation gives CASSSGGGPGAEAFF.